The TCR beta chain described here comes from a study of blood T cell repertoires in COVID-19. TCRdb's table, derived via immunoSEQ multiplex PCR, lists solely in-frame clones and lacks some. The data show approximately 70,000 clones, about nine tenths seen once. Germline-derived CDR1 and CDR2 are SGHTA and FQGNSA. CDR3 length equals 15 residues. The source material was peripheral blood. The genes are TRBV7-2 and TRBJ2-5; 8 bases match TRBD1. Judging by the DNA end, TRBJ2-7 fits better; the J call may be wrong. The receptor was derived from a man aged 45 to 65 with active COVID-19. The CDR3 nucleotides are TGTGCCAGCAGCGCAAACAGGGGGAGCTCCTACGAGCAGTACTTC. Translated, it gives CASSANRGSSYEQYF.